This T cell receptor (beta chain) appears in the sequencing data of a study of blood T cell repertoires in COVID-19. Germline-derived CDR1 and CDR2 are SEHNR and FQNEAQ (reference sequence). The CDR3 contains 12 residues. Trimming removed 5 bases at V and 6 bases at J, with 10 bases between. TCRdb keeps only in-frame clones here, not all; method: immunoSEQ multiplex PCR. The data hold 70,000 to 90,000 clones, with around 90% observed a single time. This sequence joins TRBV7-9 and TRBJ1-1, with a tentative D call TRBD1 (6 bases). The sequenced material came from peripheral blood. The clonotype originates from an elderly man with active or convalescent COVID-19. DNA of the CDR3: TGTGCCAGCAGCCAAGGACAGCCTGAAGCTTTCTTT. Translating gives CASSQGQPEAFF. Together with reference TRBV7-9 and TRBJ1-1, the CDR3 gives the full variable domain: DTGVSQNPRHKITKRGQNVTFRCDPISEHNRLYWYRQTLGQGPEFLTYFQNEAQLEKSRLLSDRFSAERPKGSFSTLEIQRTEQGDSAMYLCASSQGQPEAFFGQGTRLTVV.